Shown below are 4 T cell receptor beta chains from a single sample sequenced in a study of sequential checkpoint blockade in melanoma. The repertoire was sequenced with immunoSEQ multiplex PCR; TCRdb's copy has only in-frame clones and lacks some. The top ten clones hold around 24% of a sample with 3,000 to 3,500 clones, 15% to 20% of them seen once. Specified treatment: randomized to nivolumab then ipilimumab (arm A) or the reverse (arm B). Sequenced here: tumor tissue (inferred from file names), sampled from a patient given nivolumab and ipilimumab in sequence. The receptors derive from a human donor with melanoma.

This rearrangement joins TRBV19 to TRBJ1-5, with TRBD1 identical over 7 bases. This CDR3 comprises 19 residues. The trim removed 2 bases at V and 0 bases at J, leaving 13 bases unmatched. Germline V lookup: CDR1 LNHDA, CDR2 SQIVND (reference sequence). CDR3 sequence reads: CASSIQWGQWLYSNQPQHF. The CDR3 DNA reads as TGTGCCAGTAGTATACAATGGGGACAGTGGCTCTATAGCAATCAGCCCCAGCATTTT.

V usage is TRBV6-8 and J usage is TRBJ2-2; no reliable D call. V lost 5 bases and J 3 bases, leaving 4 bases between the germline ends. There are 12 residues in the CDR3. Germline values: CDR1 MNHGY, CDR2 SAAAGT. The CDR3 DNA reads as TGTGCCAGCAGTACTTACACCGGGGAGCTGTTTTTT. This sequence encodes CASSTYTGELFF.

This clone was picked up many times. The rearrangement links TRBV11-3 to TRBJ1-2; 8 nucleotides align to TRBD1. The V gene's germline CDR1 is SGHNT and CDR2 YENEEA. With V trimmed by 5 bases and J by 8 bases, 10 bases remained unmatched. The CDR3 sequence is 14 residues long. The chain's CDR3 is CASSDPTGVGGYTF. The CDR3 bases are TGTGCCAGCAGCGACCCGACAGGGGTTGGCGGCTACACCTTC.

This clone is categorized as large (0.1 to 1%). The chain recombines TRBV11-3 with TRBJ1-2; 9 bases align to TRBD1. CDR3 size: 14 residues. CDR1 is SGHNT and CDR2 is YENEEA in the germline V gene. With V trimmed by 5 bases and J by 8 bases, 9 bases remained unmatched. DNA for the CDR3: TGTGCCAGCAGCGACTTTACAGGGGGCGTAGGCTACACCTTC. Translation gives CASSDFTGGVGYTF.